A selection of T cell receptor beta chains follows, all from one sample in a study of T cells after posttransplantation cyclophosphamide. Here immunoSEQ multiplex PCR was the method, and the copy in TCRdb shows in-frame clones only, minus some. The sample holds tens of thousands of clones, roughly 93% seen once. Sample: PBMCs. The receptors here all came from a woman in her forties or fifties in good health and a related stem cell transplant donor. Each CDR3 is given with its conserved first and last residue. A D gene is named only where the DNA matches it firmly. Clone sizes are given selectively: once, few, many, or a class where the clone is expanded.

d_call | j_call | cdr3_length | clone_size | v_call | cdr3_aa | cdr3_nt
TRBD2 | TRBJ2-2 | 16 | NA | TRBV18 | CASSPPTSGRLGELFF | TGTGCCAGCTCACCACCGACTAGCGGGAGGCTCGGGGAGCTGTTTTTT
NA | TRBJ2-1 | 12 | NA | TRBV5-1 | CASSSYLNEQFF | TGCGCCAGCAGCTCCTACCTAAATGAGCAGTTCTTC
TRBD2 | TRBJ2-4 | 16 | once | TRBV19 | CASSLQQAGTRNIQYF | TGTGCCAGTAGCCTCCAGCAAGCCGGGACTAGAAACATTCAGTACTTC
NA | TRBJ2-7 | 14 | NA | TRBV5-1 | CASSSGGQTYEQYF | TGCGCCAGCAGCTCCGGCGGACAGACCTACGAGCAGTACTTC
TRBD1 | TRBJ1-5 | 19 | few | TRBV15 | CATSTKGTGVTLFYQPQHF | TGTGCCACCAGCACCAAAGGGACAGGGGTCACCCTATTCTATCAGCCCCAGCATTTT
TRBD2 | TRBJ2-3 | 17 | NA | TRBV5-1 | CASSSNPTSGEADTQYF | TGCGCCAGCAGCTCCAACCCGACTAGCGGAGAGGCAGATACGCAGTATTTT
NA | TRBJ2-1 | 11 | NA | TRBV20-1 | CSVQEYNEQFF | TGCAGTGTACAGGAGTACAATGAGCAGTTCTTC
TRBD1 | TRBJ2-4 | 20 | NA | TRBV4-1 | CASSQDLTGAVTRAKNIQYF | TGCGCCAGCAGCCAAGACCTTACAGGGGCGGTAACGAGGGCCAAAAACATTCAGTACTTC
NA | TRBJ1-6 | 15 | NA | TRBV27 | CASSLSVTYNSPLHF | TGTGCCAGCAGTTTAAGCGTAACCTATAATTCACCCCTCCACTTT
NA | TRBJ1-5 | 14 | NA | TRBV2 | CASKAGVSNQPQHF | TGTGCCAGCAAGGCAGGGGTGAGCAATCAGCCCCAGCATTTT
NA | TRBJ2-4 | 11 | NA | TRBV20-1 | CSGAPKNIQYF | TGCAGTGGCGCCCCCAAAAACATTCAGTACTTC
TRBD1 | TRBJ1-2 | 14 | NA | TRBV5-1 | CASSLAQGHYGYTF | TGCGCCAGCAGCTTGGCACAGGGGCACTATGGCTACACCTTC
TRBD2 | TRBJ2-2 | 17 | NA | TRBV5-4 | CASRGTSGGTNTGELFF | TGTGCCAGCAGAGGGACTAGCGGGGGGACAAACACCGGGGAGCTGTTTTTT
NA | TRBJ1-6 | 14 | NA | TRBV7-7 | CASSLGTANSPLHF | TGTGCCAGCAGCTTAGGAACAGCCAATTCACCCCTCCACTTT
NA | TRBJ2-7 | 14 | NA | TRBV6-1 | CASSEAGDSYEQYF | TGTGCCAGCAGTGAAGCAGGGGACTCCTACGAGCAGTACTTC
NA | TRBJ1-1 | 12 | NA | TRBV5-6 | CASSQRGTEAFF | TGTGCCAGCAGTCAGAGGGGGACTGAAGCTTTCTTT
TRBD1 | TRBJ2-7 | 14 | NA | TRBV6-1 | CASSGTGGSYEQYF | TGTGCCAGCAGTGGGACAGGGGGCTCCTACGAGCAGTACTTC
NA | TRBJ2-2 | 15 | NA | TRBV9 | CASRQGGAPTGELFF | TGTGCCAGCAGACAGGGGGGGGCGCCCACCGGGGAGCTGTTTTTT
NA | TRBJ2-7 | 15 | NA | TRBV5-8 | CASSRLQGGLYEQYF | TGTGCCAGCAGCCGCCTACAGGGCGGCCTCTACGAGCAGTACTTC
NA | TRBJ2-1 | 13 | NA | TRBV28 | CASRTRVHNEQFF | TGTGCCAGCAGAACCAGGGTACACAATGAGCAGTTCTTC
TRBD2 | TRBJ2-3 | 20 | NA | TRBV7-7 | CASSPWTSGRAGGFTDTQYF | TGTGCTAGCAGCCCTTGGACTAGCGGGAGGGCCGGGGGGTTCACAGATACGCAGTATTTT
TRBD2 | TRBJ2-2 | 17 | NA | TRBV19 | CASSMVGLAGRTGELFF | TGTGCCAGTAGTATGGTTGGGCTAGCGGGACGCACCGGGGAGCTGTTTTTT
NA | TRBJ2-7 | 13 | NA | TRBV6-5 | CASSMTRVYEQYF | TGTGCCAGCAGCATGACACGAGTCTACGAGCAGTACTTC
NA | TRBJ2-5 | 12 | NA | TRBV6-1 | CASSEWELGQYF | TGTGCCAGCAGTGAATGGGAGCTAGGGCAGTACTTC
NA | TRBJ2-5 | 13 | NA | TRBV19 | CASSYGLLETQYF | TGTGCCAGTAGTTACGGACTTCTTGAAACCCAGTACTTC
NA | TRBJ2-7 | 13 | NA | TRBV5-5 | CASRAGATYEQYF | TGTGCCAGCAGGGCGGGGGCGACCTACGAGCAGTACTTC
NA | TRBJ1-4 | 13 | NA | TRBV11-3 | CASSSRAGEKLFF | TGTGCCAGCAGCTCCAGGGCGGGGGAAAAACTGTTTTTT
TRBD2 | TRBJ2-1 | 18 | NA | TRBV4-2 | CASSQTSGRGSSYNEQFF | TGTGCCAGCAGCCAGACTAGCGGGAGGGGGAGCTCCTACAATGAGCAGTTCTTC
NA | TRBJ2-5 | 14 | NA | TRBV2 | CASTWGQYKETQYF | TGTGCCAGCACGTGGGGACAATACAAAGAGACCCAGTACTTC
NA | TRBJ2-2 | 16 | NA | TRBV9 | CASSPRTRGNTGELFF | TGTGCCAGCAGCCCCCGCACCAGGGGGAACACCGGGGAGCTGTTTTTT
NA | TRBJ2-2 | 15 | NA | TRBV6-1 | CASRTQGLGAGELFF | TGTGCCAGCAGGACCCAGGGGTTGGGGGCCGGGGAGCTGTTTTTT
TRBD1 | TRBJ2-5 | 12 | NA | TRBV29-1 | CSVVTGGKTQYF | TGCAGCGTTGTAACAGGGGGAAAGACCCAGTACTTC
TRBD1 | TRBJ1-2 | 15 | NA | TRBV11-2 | CASSLSQGADYGYTF | TGTGCCAGCAGCTTAAGCCAGGGGGCAGACTATGGCTACACCTTC
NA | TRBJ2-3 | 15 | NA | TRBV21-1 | CASSTRLAPLYTQYF | TGTGCCAGCAGCACTCGACTAGCCCCCTTGTATACGCAGTATTTT
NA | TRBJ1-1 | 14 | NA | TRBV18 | CASSPEGGDTEAFF | TGTGCCAGCTCACCAGAAGGGGGGGACACTGAAGCTTTCTTT
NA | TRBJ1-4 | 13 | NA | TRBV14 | CASSMSMKEKLFF | TGTGCCAGCAGTATGAGTATGAAGGAAAAACTGTTTTTT
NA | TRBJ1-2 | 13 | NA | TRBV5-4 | CASSLAEAGRYTF | TGTGCCAGCAGCTTGGCCGAGGCCGGTCGCTACACCTTC
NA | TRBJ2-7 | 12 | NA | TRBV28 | CASSLGDYEQYF | TGTGCCAGCAGCCTCGGGGACTACGAGCAGTACTTC
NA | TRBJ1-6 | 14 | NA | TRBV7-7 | CASSQGQTNSPLHF | TGTGCCAGCAGCCAAGGACAGACAAATTCCCCCCTCCACTTT
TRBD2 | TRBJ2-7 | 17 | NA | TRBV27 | CASSRGTSGTPTNEQYF | TGTGCCAGCAGCCGCGGGACTAGCGGGACCCCCACGAACGAGCAGTACTTC
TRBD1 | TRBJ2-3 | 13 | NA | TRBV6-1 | CASRKQGIDTQYF | TGTGCCAGCAGAAAACAGGGGATAGATACGCAGTATTTT
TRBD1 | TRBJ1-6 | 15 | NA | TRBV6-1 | CASSEGTGYGSPLHF | TGTGCCAGCAGTGAAGGGACAGGGTATGGTTCACCCCTCCACTTT
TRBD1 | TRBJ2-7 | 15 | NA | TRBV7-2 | CASSPGTGESYEQYF | TGTGCCAGCAGCCCTGGGACAGGGGAGTCCTACGAGCAGTACTTC
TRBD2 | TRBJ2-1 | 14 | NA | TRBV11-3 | CASSSRLADNEQFF | TGTGCCAGCAGCTCTCGACTAGCGGACAATGAGCAGTTCTTC
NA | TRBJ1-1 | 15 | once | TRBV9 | CASSVDWGGDTEAFF | TGTGCCAGCAGCGTAGATTGGGGGGGGGACACTGAAGCTTTCTTT
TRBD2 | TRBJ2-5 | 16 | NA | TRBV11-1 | CASSPRLAGSQETQYF | TGTGCCAGCAGCCCACGACTAGCGGGTTCGCAAGAGACCCAGTACTTC
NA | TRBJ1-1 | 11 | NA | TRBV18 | CASSDSFEAFF | TGTGCCAGCTCGGACAGCTTTGAAGCTTTCTTT
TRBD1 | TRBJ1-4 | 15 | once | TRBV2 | CASSPRQGHNEKLFF | TGTGCCAGCAGCCCAAGACAGGGGCATAATGAAAAACTGTTTTTT
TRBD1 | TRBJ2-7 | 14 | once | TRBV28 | CASNVGTANYEQYF | TGTGCCAGCAACGTCGGGACAGCAAACTACGAGCAGTACTTC